These 20 T cell receptor beta chains were all obtained from the same sample, sequenced in a study of somatic mutations in cytotoxic T cells in rheumatoid arthritis. Sequencing was performed with immunoSEQ multiplex PCR; in TCRdb, only in-frame clones are kept and a portion is missing. This table holds 12,000 to 15,000 clones, about nine tenths found once. The sequenced material came from CD4+ T cells sorted from blood. Every receptor here comes from a man between 65 and 85 years old with rheumatoid arthritis.

This chain connects TRBV5-4 to TRBJ1-1; D possibly corresponds to TRBD1 (5 bases). The length of the CDR3 is 15 residues. Per the germline V gene, CDR1 is SGHNT and CDR2 is YYREEE (reference sequence). V was pared by 4 bases and J by 0 bases, with 13 bases between. The CDR3 DNA sequence: TGTGCCAGCAGCCCCCGGGCAGGGATGAACACTGAAGCTTTCTTT. Protein product: CASSPRAGMNTEAFF. Looking up the rest from reference TRBV5-4 and TRBJ1-1 gives the full variable domain: ETGVTQSPTHLIKTRGQQVTLRCSSQSGHNTVSWYQQALGQGPQFIFQYYREEENGRGNFPPRFSGLQFPNYSSELNVNALELDDSALYLCASSPRAGMNTEAFFGQGTRLTVV.

The CDR3, as DNA: TGTGCCAGCAGCCTTCGGGCGACGGCGGGAGCCCCGGGCAATGAGCAGTTCTTC. This encodes CASSLRATAGAPGNEQFF. V and J are TRBV7-3 and TRBJ2-1; 7 bases fit TRBD2. CDR3 length: 18 residues. J was trimmed by 6 bases and V by 5 bases; bases with no gene match: 19. Germline lookup yields CDR1 SGHTA and CDR2 FQGTGA.

The gene calls are TRBV6-4 and TRBJ2-1; TRBD2 is a possible D gene (5 bases). Trimming removed 3 bases at V and 7 bases at J, with 16 bases between. The CDR3 has 15 amino acids. CDR1 is MRHNA, CDR2 SNTAGT, per germline. The CDR3 bases are TGTGCCAGCAGTGAGTCGGTGGGAGTGTGGAATGAGCAGTTCTTC. It encodes CASSESVGVWNEQFF.

The chain recombines TRBV2 with TRBJ1-1; D perhaps matches TRBD1 (6 bases). The germline CDR1 and CDR2 sequences are SNHLY and FYNNEI. Trimming pared 6 bases from V and 4 bases from J, leaving 12 bases between. This CDR3 is built from 13 residues. Written as DNA, the CDR3 is TGTGCCAGCAGACAGGGAATGGCCACTGAAGCTTTCTTT. Translated: CASRQGMATEAFF.

This chain connects TRBV29-1 to TRBJ2-5; 8 nucleotides line up with TRBD1. The V and J ends lost 7 bases and 4 bases, in that order; junction bases with no gene match: 8. The CDR3 length is 13 residues. Per germline, CDR1 SQVTM and CDR2 ANQGSEA. The CDR3: CSGLIGQGETQYF. The CDR3 region has the DNA TGCAGCGGCCTAATCGGACAGGGAGAGACCCAGTACTTC.

In DNA form, the CDR3 reads TGCGCCAGCCTCGTGGAGACAGGGTCCGGGGAGCTGTTTTTT. Translated: CASLVETGSGELFF. The V call is TRBV5-1, the J call TRBJ2-2; 7 bases map to TRBD1. The CDR3 contains 14 residues. Trimming at V came to 7 bases and at J to 6 bases, leaving 9 bases not matched to a gene. CDR1 SGHRS and CDR2 YFSETQ come from the germline V gene. The variable domain in full, completed from reference TRBV5-1 and TRBJ2-2, reads KAGVTQTPRYLIKTRGQQVTLSCSPISGHRSVSWYQQTPGQGLQFLFEYFSETQRNKGNFPGRFSGRQFSNSRSEMNVSTLELGDSALYLCASLVETGSGELFFGEGSRLTVL.

The chain links TRBV9 to TRBJ2-2, with D unresolved. V lost 0 bases, J lost 4 bases, and 10 bases lay in between. Germline CDR1 SGDLS, CDR2 YYNGEE. The CDR3 totals 15 residues. The CDR3 sequence is CASSVASTVTGELFF. The DNA for the CDR3 is TGTGCCAGCAGCGTAGCCTCTACGGTCACCGGGGAGCTGTTTTTT.

The chain carries TRBV12-5 and TRBJ2-1, with TRBD2 matching 7 bases. The CDR3 totals 13 residues. Trimming cost V 6 bases and J 3 bases; bases outside gene matches: 2. Germline V lookup: CDR1 LGHNT, CDR2 FRNRAP. The CDR3 protein is CASGPSGYNEQFF. The CDR3, as DNA: TGTGCTAGTGGCCCTAGCGGCTACAATGAGCAGTTCTTC.

V gene TRBV9 combines with J gene TRBJ2-1; D is perhaps TRBD2 (6 bases). This CDR3 has 15 amino acids. With 2 bases removed from V and 2 bases from J, the gap between germline ends came to 11 bases. Germline CDR1 reads SGDLS; CDR2 reads YYNGEE. CDR3 region: CASSVAEGPYNEQFF. The CDR3 region has the DNA TGTGCCAGCAGCGTCGCGGAGGGACCCTACAATGAGCAGTTCTTC.

A few counts support this clone. The chain employs TRBV30 and TRBJ2-7; 8 nucleotides match TRBD1. Trimming removed 3 bases from V and 1 base from J; junction bases left unmatched: 2. Germline values: CDR1 GTSNPN, CDR2 SVGIG (reference sequence). The CDR3 has 13 amino acids. CDR3 loop: CAWSRGLSYEQYF. DNA of the CDR3: TGTGCCTGGAGCAGGGGGCTATCCTACGAGCAGTACTTC.

This clone appeared once. The rearrangement joins TRBV19 to TRBJ1-2; 8 bases fit TRBD1. The V and J ends lost 0 bases and 3 bases, in that order; junction bases with no gene match: 9. There are 17 residues in the CDR3. Germline-derived CDR1 and CDR2 are LNHDA and SQIVND (reference sequence). The DNA of the CDR3 is TGTGCCAGTAGTATAGATTCTACCGGGACAGGTTACTATGGCTACACCTTC. Protein sequence: CASSIDSTGTGYYGYTF.

This clone has just a few counts. The chain carries TRBV5-6 and TRBJ2-3; tentatively, D is TRBD1 (5 bases). CDR1 and CDR2 from the germline V gene are SGHDT and YYEEEE. Trimming took off 4 bases at V and 6 bases at J, with 12 bases between the two ends. The CDR3 is made up of 13 amino acids. CDR3 nucleotide sequence: TGTGCCAGCAGCCCGTCAGGGCAGGATACGCAGTATTTT. It specifies CASSPSGQDTQYF.

The CDR3 coding sequence is TGTGCCAGCAGTACTGGGACAGCTAATAATTCACCCCTCCACTTT. It is translated as CASSTGTANNSPLHF. The J gene is TRBJ1-6, the V gene TRBV6-1, with 7 bases matching TRBD1. This CDR3 has 15 amino acids. Trimming removed 5 bases from V and 5 bases from J; junction bases left unmatched: 6. Germline V gene data show CDR1 as MNHNS and CDR2 as SASEGT.

The chain links TRBV29-1 to TRBJ2-2, with TRBD1 matching over 7 bases. The germline CDR1 and CDR2 sequences are SQVTM and ANQGSEA. V was clipped by 6 bases and J by 4 bases; unmatched bases: 11. This CDR3 has 15 residues. The CDR3 DNA reads as TGCAGCGTGGGGACCGGGACAGCCAGCACCGGGGAGCTGTTTTTT. Its translation: CSVGTGTASTGELFF.

The CDR3: CASSLAVGGPGNEQFF. Here the CDR3 DNA reads TGTGCCAGCAGCTTAGCGGTGGGAGGGCCCGGAAATGAGCAGTTCTTC. The chain links TRBV7-9 to TRBJ2-1; 7 bases align to TRBD2. Germline V gene lookup returns CDR1 SEHNR and CDR2 FQNEAQ (reference sequence). The trim removed 0 bases at V and 7 bases at J, leaving 9 bases unmatched. The CDR3 contains 16 residues.

This clone has just one count. The chain couples TRBV7-8 to TRBJ2-7, with D perhaps TRBD2 (6 bases). CDR1 and CDR2 from the germline V gene are SGHVS and FQNEAQ. V was trimmed by 1 base and J by 6 bases, leaving 16 bases between them. CDR3 length: 15 residues. CDR3 sequence reads: CASSLDETRSREQYF. The CDR3 DNA reads TGTGCCAGCAGCTTAGACGAGACTAGGAGTCGCGAGCAGTACTTC.

A single count supports this clone. At one boundary the junction diverges from the germline segment, which might be a read error. The chain joins TRBV25-1 to TRBJ2-2; 8 bases are shared with TRBD1. Germline-derived CDR1 and CDR2 are MGHDK and SYGVNS. CDR3 length: 15 amino acids. The CDR3 DNA reads as TGTGCCAGCAGTGGCTCAAGGGGACAGGTCGGGAAGCTGTTTTTT. This codes for CASSGSRGQVGKLFF.

The chain carries TRBV5-1 and TRBJ2-2; 7 nucleotides agree with TRBD1. Per germline, CDR1 SGHRS and CDR2 YFSETQ. CDR3 size: 16 residues. After removal of 2 bases from V and 2 bases from J, the junction contained 6 bases not matched to a gene. The CDR3 protein is CASSLRGPQNTGELFF. The CDR3 coding sequence is TGCGCCAGCAGCTTAAGGGGGCCTCAAAACACCGGGGAGCTGTTTTTT.

The chain recombines TRBV19 with TRBJ1-2, with 8 bases lining up with TRBD1. The J segment lost 4 bases and the V segment lost 6 bases, leaving 10 bases of the junction unmatched. The germline gives CDR1 LNHDA, CDR2 SQIVND (reference sequence). There are 15 residues in the CDR3. CDR3 loop: CASRAPGGSGYGYTF. The CDR3 nucleotides read TGTGCCAGTAGGGCGCCAGGGGGCTCGGGCTATGGCTACACCTTC.

V and J are TRBV2 and TRBJ1-4; 9 bases agree with TRBD1. The V and J ends lost 5 bases and 8 bases, in that order; junction bases with no gene match: 6. Germline-derived CDR1 and CDR2 are SNHLY and FYNNEI. The CDR3 runs 14 residues. CDR3 DNA sequence: TGTGCCAGCAGTTACACAGGGGGCCGGGAAAAACTGTTTTTT. Residues: CASSYTGGREKLFF. The variable domain in full, completed from reference TRBV2 and TRBJ1-4, reads EPEVTQTPSHQVTQMGQEVILRCVPISNHLYFYWYRQILGQKVEFLVSFYNNEISEKSEIFDDQFSVERPDGSNFTLKIRSTKLEDSAMYFCASSYTGGREKLFFGSGTQLSVL.